Here is one T cell receptor beta chain with its context. The antigen is undetermined. The data originate from a study of cytomegalovirus exposure and HLA in healthy donors. 13 Jbeta primers and 60 Vbeta primers were used for the PCR. Profiled with immunoSEQ multiplex PCR; TCRdb holds only in-frame clones, not every one. Recorded for this sample: some 67,000 clones. Germline V gives CDR1 SGHRS, CDR2 YFSETQ. Trimming cost V 6 bases and J 1 base; bases outside gene matches: 7. The CDR3 extends over 15 amino acids. Whole-study results and caveats: Certain indistinguishable V segments, among them TRBV6-2 and TRBV6-3, were excluded. In a later analysis, parvovirus B19, influenza, CMV and Epstein-Barr virus appeared linked to several top co-occurrence clusters.

This rearrangement joins TRBV5-1 to TRBJ1-1, with 9 bases fitting TRBD1. The clonotype comes from a woman between 25 and 40 years old in good health and CMV-seronegative. Sequenced material: PBMCs. The CDR3 sequence is CASNRRTGENTEAFF. In nucleotides, the CDR3 is TGCGCCAGCAACCGACGGACAGGGGAGAACACTGAAGCTTTCTTT.